The clone carrying this T cell receptor beta chain was seen at least ten times. Its antigen is unknown. The record originates from a study of neurological immune-mediated disorders. Study-wide results and caveats: No CDR3 amino acid sequences were shared by expanded clones across subjects, suggesting private repertoires in all groups.

The authors made cDNA by 5'RACE with 10-nucleotide random UMIs. TCRdb reprocessed the 5' RACE reads via MiXCR and lists one record per CDR3 protein. This table has 15,000 to 20,000 distinct CDR3 sequences, about 10% appearing once. This CDR3 spans 15 amino acids. Trimming removed 5 bases from V and 3 bases from J; junction bases left unmatched: 4. Per the germline V gene, CDR1 is DFQATT and CDR2 is SNEGSKA (reference sequence). The sequencing sample was made of CD8+ T cells from blood. The rearrangement uses TRBV20-1 and TRBJ2-2; 12 positions match TRBD2. This receptor was taken from a woman in her fifties or sixties in good health. As DNA, the CDR3 is TGCAGTGCTTGGACTAGCGGGAAAGACACCGGGGAGCTGTTTTTT. Residues: CSAWTSGKDTGELFF.